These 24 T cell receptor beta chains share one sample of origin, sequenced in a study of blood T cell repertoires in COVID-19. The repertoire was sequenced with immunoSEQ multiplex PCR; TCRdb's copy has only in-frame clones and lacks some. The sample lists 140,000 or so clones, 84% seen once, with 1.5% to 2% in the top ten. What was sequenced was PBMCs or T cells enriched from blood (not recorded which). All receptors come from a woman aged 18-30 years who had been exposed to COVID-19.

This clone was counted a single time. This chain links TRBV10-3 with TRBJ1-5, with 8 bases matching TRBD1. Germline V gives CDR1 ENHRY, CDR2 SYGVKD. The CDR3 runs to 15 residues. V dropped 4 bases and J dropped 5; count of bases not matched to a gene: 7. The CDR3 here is CAISGGQGFDQPQHF. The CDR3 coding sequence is TGTGCCATCAGTGGAGGACAGGGTTTCGATCAGCCCCAGCATTTT.

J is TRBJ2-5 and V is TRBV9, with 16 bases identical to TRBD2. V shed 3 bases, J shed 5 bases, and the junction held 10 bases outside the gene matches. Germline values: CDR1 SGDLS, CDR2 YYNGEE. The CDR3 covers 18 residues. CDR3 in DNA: TGTGCCAGCAGCGCCGGGACTAGCGGGAGGGGGCTCGGGGAGACCCAGTACTTC. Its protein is CASSAGTSGRGLGETQYF.

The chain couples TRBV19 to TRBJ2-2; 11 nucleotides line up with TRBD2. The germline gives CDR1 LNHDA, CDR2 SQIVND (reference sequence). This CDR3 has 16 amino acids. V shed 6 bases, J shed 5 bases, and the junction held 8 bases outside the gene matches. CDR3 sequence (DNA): TGTGCCAGTAGGATGGGACTAGCGGCGATGACCGGGGAGCTGTTTTTT. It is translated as CASRMGLAAMTGELFF.

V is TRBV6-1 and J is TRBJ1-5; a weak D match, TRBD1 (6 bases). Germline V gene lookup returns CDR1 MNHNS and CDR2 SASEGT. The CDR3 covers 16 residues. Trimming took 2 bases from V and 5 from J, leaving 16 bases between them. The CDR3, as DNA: TGTGCCAGCAGTGAAAAATACAGGGAAGGGGATCAGCCCCAGCATTTT. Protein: CASSEKYREGDQPQHF.

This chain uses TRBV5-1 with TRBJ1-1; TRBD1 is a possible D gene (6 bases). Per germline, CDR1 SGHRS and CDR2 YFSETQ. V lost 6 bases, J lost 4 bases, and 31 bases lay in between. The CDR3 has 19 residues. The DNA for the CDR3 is TGCGCCAGCACCAAAACTAAACAGGGTGTAGACGGTTTGGGCACTGAAGCTTTCTTT. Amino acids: CASTKTKQGVDGLGTEAFF.

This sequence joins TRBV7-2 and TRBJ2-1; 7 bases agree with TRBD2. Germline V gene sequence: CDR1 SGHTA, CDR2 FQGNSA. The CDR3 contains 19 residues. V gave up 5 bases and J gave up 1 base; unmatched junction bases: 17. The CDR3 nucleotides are TGTGCCAGCAGCAGTATGGCCCTTCTAGCGGAACCTTCCTACAATGAGCAGTTCTTC. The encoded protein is CASSSMALLAEPSYNEQFF.

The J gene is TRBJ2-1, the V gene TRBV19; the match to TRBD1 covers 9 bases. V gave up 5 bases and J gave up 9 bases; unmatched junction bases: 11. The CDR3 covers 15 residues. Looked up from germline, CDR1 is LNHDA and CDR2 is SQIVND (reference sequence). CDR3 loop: CASSLQGTGLAEQFF. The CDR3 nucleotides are TGTGCCAGTAGTCTTCAGGGGACAGGGCTTGCTGAGCAGTTCTTC.

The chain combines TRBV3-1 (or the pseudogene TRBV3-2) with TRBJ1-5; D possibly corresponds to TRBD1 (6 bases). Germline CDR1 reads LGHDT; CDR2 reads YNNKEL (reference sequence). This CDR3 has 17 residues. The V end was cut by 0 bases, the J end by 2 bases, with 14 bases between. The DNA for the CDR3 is TGTGCCAGCAGCCAAGAAGGGGGGGGCCAGGGCAATCAGCCCCAGCATTTT. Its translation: CASSQEGGGQGNQPQHF.

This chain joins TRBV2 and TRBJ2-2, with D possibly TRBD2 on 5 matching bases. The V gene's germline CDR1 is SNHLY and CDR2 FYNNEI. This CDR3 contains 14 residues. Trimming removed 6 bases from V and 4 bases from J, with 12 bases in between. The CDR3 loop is CASRIIGLTGELFF. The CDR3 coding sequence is TGTGCCAGCAGGATCATCGGACTCACCGGGGAGCTGTTTTTT.

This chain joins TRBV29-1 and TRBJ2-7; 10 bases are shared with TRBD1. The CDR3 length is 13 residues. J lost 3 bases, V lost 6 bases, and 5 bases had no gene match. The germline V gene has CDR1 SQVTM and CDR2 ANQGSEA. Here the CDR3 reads CSVGQGQVYEQYF. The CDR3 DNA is TGCAGCGTGGGACAGGGGCAGGTCTACGAGCAGTACTTC.

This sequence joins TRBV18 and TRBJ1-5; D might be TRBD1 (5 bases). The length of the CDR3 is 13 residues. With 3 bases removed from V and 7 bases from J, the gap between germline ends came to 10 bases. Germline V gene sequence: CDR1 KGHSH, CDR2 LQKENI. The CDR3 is CASSPGGKQPQHF. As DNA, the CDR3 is TGTGCCAGCTCACCCGGGGGGAAACAGCCCCAGCATTTT.

The CDR3 loop reads CASHRGTGYTF. In DNA, the CDR3 is TGTGCCAGCCACAGGGGGACTGGCTACACCTTC. This sequence joins TRBV12-3 or TRBV12-4 and TRBJ1-2; TRBD1 agrees at 8 bases. The CDR3 is 11 amino acids. Germline trimming cut 8 bases from V and 7 bases from J; bases unmatched to any gene: 3.

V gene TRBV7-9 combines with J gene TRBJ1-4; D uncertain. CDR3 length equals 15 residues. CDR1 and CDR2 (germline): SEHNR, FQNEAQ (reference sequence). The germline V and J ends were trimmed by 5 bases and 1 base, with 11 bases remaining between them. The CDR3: CASSPARGTNEKLFF. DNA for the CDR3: TGTGCCAGCAGCCCGGCGCGGGGAACTAATGAAAAACTGTTTTTT.

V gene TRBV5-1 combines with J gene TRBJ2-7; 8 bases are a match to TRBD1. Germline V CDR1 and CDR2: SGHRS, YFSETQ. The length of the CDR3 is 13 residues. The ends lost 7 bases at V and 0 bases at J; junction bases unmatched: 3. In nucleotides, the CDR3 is TGCGCCAGCCGACAGGGGAGCTCCTACGAGCAGTACTTC. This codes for CASRQGSSYEQYF.

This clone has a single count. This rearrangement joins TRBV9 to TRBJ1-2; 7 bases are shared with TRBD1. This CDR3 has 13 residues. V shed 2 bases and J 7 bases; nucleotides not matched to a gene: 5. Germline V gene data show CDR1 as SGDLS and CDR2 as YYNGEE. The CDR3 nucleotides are TGTGCCAGCAGCGTCACTAACAGGGGTGGCTACACCTTC. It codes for CASSVTNRGGYTF.

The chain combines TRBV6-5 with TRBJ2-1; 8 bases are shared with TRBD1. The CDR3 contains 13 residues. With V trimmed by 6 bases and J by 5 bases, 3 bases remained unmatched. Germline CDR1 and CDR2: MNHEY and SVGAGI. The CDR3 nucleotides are TGTGCCAGCAGGGACAGGGTTAACAATGAGCAGTTCTTC. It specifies CASRDRVNNEQFF.

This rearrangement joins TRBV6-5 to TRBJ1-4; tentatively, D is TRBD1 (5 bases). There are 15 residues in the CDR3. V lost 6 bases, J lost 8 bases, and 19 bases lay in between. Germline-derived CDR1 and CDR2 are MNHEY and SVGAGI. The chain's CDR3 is CASSFQFRAGEKLFF. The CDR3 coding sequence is TGTGCCAGCAGCTTTCAATTCAGGGCAGGCGAAAAACTGTTTTTT.

The CDR3 bases are TGTGCCAGCAGTATAACTTATAGCAATCAGCCCCAGCATTTT. Its protein product is CASSITYSNQPQHF. This rearrangement joins TRBV27 to TRBJ1-5; no reliable D call. With 5 bases removed from V and 0 bases from J, the gap between germline ends came to 8 bases. From germline, CDR1 is MNHEY and CDR2 SMNVEV (reference sequence). CDR3 length equals 14 residues.

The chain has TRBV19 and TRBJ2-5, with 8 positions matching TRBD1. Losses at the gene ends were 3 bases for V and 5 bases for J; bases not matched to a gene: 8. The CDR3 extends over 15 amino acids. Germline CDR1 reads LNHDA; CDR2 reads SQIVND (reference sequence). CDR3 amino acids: CASSIQDRETETQYF. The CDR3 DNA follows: TGTGCCAGTAGTATCCAGGACAGGGAGACGGAGACCCAGTACTTC. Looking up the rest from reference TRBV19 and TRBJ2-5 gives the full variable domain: DGGITQSPKYLFRKEGQNVTLSCEQNLNHDAMYWYRQDPGQGLRLIYYSQIVNDFQKGDIAEGYSVSREKKESFPLTVTSAQKNPTAFYLCASSIQDRETETQYFGPGTRLLVL.

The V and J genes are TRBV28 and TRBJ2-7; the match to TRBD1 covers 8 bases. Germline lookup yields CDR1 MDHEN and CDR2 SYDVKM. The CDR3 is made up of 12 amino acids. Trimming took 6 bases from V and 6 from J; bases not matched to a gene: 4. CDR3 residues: CASRVQGGEQYF. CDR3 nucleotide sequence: TGTGCCAGCAGGGTACAGGGGGGCGAGCAGTACTTC.

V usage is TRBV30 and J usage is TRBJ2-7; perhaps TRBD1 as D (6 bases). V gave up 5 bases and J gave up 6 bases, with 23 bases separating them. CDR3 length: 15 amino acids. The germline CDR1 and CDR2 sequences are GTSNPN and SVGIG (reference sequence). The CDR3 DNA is TGTGCCTGGTGTACCGGGACATCCGGGAAGAGCGAGCAGTACTTC. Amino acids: CAWCTGTSGKSEQYF. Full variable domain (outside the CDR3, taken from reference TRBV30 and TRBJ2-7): SQTIHQWPATLVQPVGSPLSLECTVEGTSNPNLYWYRQAAGRGLQLLFYSVGIGQISSEVPQNLSASRPQDRQFILSSKKLLLSDSGFYLCAWCTGTSGKSEQYFGPGTRLTVT.

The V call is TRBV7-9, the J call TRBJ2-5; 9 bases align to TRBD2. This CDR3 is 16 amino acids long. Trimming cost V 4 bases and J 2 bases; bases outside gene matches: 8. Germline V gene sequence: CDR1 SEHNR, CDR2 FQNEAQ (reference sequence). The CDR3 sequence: CASSWGGSGRQETQYF. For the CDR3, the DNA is TGTGCCAGCAGCTGGGGGGGTAGCGGGAGACAAGAGACCCAGTACTTC.

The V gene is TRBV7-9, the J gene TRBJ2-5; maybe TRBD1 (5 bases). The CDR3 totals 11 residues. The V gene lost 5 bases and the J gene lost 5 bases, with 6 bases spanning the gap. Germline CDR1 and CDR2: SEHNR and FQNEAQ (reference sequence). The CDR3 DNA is TGTGCCAGCAGCAACAGGGAGACCCAGTACTTC. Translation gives CASSNRETQYF.

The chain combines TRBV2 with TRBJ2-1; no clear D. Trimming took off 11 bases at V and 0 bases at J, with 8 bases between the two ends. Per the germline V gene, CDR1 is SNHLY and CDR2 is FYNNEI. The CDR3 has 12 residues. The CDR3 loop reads CAQDISYNEQFF. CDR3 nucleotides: TGTGCCCAGGATATCTCCTACAATGAGCAGTTCTTC.